The 23 T cell receptor beta chains below all came from one sample that was sequenced in a study of blood T cells in healthy people across ages. A J-beta primer mix and a sample-barcoded 5' primer were used in a second PCR of about 6 to 12 cycles. Using its own MiXCR run on the 5' RACE reads, TCRdb lists one record per CDR3 protein. The sample contains 730,000 or so distinct CDR3 sequences, approximately 43% of which appear only once. Sample: blood. All receptors come from an older woman in good health.

A note on this clonotype: At one end the junction does not follow the germline gene, possibly because of a read error. The rearrangement links TRBV10-3 to TRBJ1-2; 7 bases match TRBD1. This CDR3 is built from 14 residues. Per the germline V gene, CDR1 is ENHRY and CDR2 is SYGVKD. CDR3 sequence (DNA): TGTGACATCAGCGGGGGGGGACAGAACTATGGCTACACCTTC. This gives the protein CDISGGGQNYGYTF.

The gene calls are TRBV6-5 and TRBJ2-4; 7 nucleotides line up with TRBD1. This CDR3 has 15 amino acids. With V trimmed by 2 bases and J by 4 bases, 5 bases remained unmatched. The germline CDR1 and CDR2 sequences are MNHEY and SVGAGI. DNA for the CDR3: TGTGCCAGCAGTTACGTCGGGACAGAGAAAAACATTCAGTACTTC. Its protein is CASSYVGTEKNIQYF.

V usage is TRBV2 and J usage is TRBJ1-1; D gene ambiguous. Germline V gene lookup returns CDR1 SNHLY and CDR2 FYNNEI. The CDR3 extends over 13 amino acids. The V and J ends lost 4 bases and 7 bases respectively, with 13 bases between them. CDR3 region: CASSVSQVNEAFF. In DNA, the CDR3 is TGTGCCAGCAGTGTTTCCCAGGTCAATGAAGCTTTCTTT.

The chain links TRBV4-2 to TRBJ1-1; weak D call: TRBD1 (6 bases). CDR3 length: 13 amino acids. The germline V and J ends were trimmed by 0 bases and 11 bases, with 13 bases remaining between them. CDR1 is LGHNA, CDR2 YNFKEQ, per germline. CDR3 sequence reads: CASSQDGGTRAFF. The CDR3 bases are TGTGCCAGCAGCCAAGATGGGGGGACAAGGGCTTTCTTT.

The V call is TRBV6-1, the J call TRBJ1-1; TRBD1 is a possible D gene (5 bases). The CDR3 runs to 15 residues. Trimming stripped 7 bases from V and 3 bases from J, with 18 bases between. Germline-derived CDR1 and CDR2 are MNHNS and SASEGT. CDR3 sequence reads: CASKLRAPADTEAFF. CDR3 DNA: TGTGCCAGCAAGCTCAGGGCACCCGCGGACACTGAAGCTTTCTTT.

A few counts support this clonotype. V and J are TRBV13 and TRBJ2-3, with a weak D call TRBD1 (6 bases). Deletions cut 5 bases from V and 0 bases from J, with 24 bases between. The CDR3 loop spans 19 amino acids. The germline gives CDR1 PRHDT, CDR2 FYEKMQ (reference sequence). CDR3 in DNA: TGTGCCAGCAGCCAACCCACCAGGGAATGGGGGCCTAGCACAGATACGCAGTATTTT. Amino acids: CASSQPTREWGPSTDTQYF.

In this sample, this clonotype turned up once. The genes are TRBV7-9 and TRBJ2-5; TRBD1 matches 9 bases. TRBJ2-7 matches the DNA end more closely, so the J call is doubtful. CDR1 SEHNR and CDR2 FQNEAQ come from the germline V gene (reference sequence). The CDR3 has 15 amino acids. The CDR3 DNA is TGTGCCAGCAGCTTGGGGGACAGGGTAACCCACGAGCAGTACTTC. It translates to CASSLGDRVTHEQYF.

With regard to this clonotype: The junction departs from germline at one end; a sequencing error may be responsible. The rearrangement links TRBV6-1 to TRBJ2-7; weak D call: TRBD2 (6 bases). The CDR3 sequence is 19 residues long. Germline CDR1 is MNHNS and CDR2 is SASEGT. CDR3 residues: CASSKIFLSLTGDSHEQYF. The CDR3 bases are TGTGCCAGCAGCAAGATTTTCCTCTCTTTAACGGGAGACTCCCACGAGCAGTACTTC.

The genes are TRBV25-1 and TRBJ1-1; TRBD1 matches at 7 bases. The CDR3 covers 14 residues. The junction had 5 bases not matched to a gene; V was cut back by 1 base and J by 6 bases. CDR1 and CDR2 from the germline V gene are MGHDK and SYGVNS. CDR3 DNA sequence: TGTGCCAGCAGTGAATTTTTAGGGGGCGCTGAAGCTTTCTTT. It yields the protein CASSEFLGGAEAFF.

This clonotype was observed many times. J is TRBJ2-5 and V is TRBV5-1; D ambiguous. CDR3 length: 15 residues. V was cut by 7 bases and J by 2 bases, with 18 bases left in between. Germline CDR1 and CDR2: SGHRS and YFSETQ. CDR3 amino acids: CASSLGGQVQETQYF. The DNA for the CDR3 is TGCGCCAGCTCGCTTGGTGGGCAGGTACAAGAGACCCAGTACTTC.

This clonotype was detected many times. One end of the junction does not line up with germline, which may come from a read error. The genes are TRBV20-1 and TRBJ2-4; D is unclear. The CDR3 has 13 amino acids. Per germline, CDR1 DFQATT and CDR2 SNEGSKA (reference sequence). The CDR3 sequence is CSAREPFENIQYF. The CDR3 DNA reads TGCAGTGCCAGAGAACCCTTCGAAAACATTCAGTACTTC.

V usage is TRBV20-1 and J usage is TRBJ1-2; TRBD1 matches 10 bases. The length of the CDR3 is 15 residues. Germline loops: CDR1 DFQATT, CDR2 SNEGSKA (reference sequence). V lost 3 bases, J lost 6 bases, and 10 bases stayed unmatched. For the CDR3, the DNA is TGCAGTGCTAGCCACCCCGGACAGGGGGGGAATGGCTACACCTTC. It is translated as CSASHPGQGGNGYTF.

Concerning this clonotype: This clone may be a read error of a much larger clone one base away. The chain links TRBV7-9 to TRBJ2-4; the D gene is possibly TRBD2 (5 bases). The end of the DNA fits TRBJ2-7 better, so the J call may be wrong. Germline values: CDR1 SEHNR, CDR2 FQNEAQ (reference sequence). The CDR3 is made up of 13 amino acids. CDR3 protein: CASSPGNSYEQYF. DNA of the CDR3: TGTGCCAGCAGCCCCGGGAACTCCTACGAGCAGTACTTC.

The V call is TRBV7-3, the J call TRBJ2-5; TRBD2 aligns across 7 bases. V lost 5 bases, J lost 1 base, and 7 bases stayed unmatched. The CDR3 runs to 15 residues. Germline CDR1 and CDR2: SGHTA and FQGTGA. CDR3 residues: CASSPASGFQETQYF. CDR3 DNA sequence: TGTGCCAGCAGCCCCGCTAGCGGATTCCAAGAGACCCAGTACTTC.

This clonotype has just a few counts. This rearrangement joins TRBV5-6 to TRBJ2-3; TRBD1 matches 10 bases. The CDR3 sequence is 15 residues long. The J segment lost 1 base and the V segment lost 4 bases, leaving 3 bases of the junction unmatched. The V gene's germline CDR1 is SGHDT and CDR2 YYEEEE. DNA of the CDR3: TGTGCCAGCAGCGCCGGGACAGGGGGCACAGATACGCAGTATTTT. This codes for CASSAGTGGTDTQYF.

The V gene is TRBV28, the J gene TRBJ2-1; tentatively, D is TRBD1 or TRBD2 (5 bases each). Per the germline V gene, CDR1 is MDHEN and CDR2 is SYDVKM. The CDR3 is made up of 15 amino acids. Trimming pared 5 bases from V and 0 bases from J, leaving 11 bases between. The CDR3 sequence: CASSRDPDSYNEQFF. CDR3 DNA sequence: TGTGCCAGCAGTCGGGACCCTGACTCCTACAATGAGCAGTTCTTC.

This clonotype was counted ten times or more. This CDR3 reads CASSYVGTGNYGYTF. The CDR3 bases are TGTGCCAGCAGTTACGTGGGGACAGGGAACTATGGCTACACCTTC. This chain connects TRBV6-5 to TRBJ1-2, with 9 bases fitting TRBD1. The CDR3 has 15 amino acids. Trimming removed 2 bases from V and 2 bases from J; junction bases left unmatched: 3. The germline CDR1 and CDR2 sequences are MNHEY and SVGAGI.

V usage is TRBV28 and J usage is TRBJ2-5; D ambiguous. Germline V gene lookup returns CDR1 MDHEN and CDR2 SYDVKM. V gave up 3 bases and J gave up 5 bases, with 13 bases separating them. CDR3 length: 14 amino acids. CDR3 region: CASSFRTAIETQYF. CDR3 DNA sequence: TGTGCCAGCAGTTTTAGGACCGCGATCGAGACCCAGTACTTC.

This clonotype was counted between two and nine times. The chain employs TRBV3-1 and TRBJ1-2; D ambiguous. The CDR3 has 14 amino acids. The germline V gene encodes CDR1 LGHDT and CDR2 YNNKEL (reference sequence). Trimming removed 0 bases at V and 4 bases at J, with 9 bases between. CDR3 DNA sequence: TGTGCCAGCAGCCAAGAGGGCAGACCCTATGGCTACACCTTC. Amino acid sequence: CASSQEGRPYGYTF.

This clonotype was seen only a few times. The chain uses TRBV29-1 and TRBJ2-7; 9 bases agree with TRBD1. V lost 5 bases, J lost 3 bases, and 8 bases stayed unmatched. Looked up from germline, CDR1 is SQVTM and CDR2 is ANQGSEA. This CDR3 has 14 residues. DNA for the CDR3: TGCAGCGTTCTGAGCGGGACAGGGATCTACGAGCAGTACTTC. Residues: CSVLSGTGIYEQYF.

With regard to this clonotype: A much larger clone lies one base from this, so it may be a read error. The J gene is TRBJ2-1, the V gene TRBV5-1; D unresolved. The V end was cut by 0 bases, the J end by 4 bases, with 5 bases between. In germline, CDR1 is SGHRS, CDR2 YFSETQ. The CDR3 runs to 13 residues. The CDR3 nucleotides are TGCGCCAGCAGCTTGGACATATACAATGAGCAGTTCTTC. It is translated as CASSLDIYNEQFF.

This clonotype was detected only a few times. V is TRBV12-3 or TRBV12-4 and J is TRBJ1-4; a weak D match, TRBD1 (5 bases). The CDR3 runs 13 residues. Trimming took 3 bases from V and 4 from J, leaving 6 bases between them. CDR3 residues: CASSLGVNEKLFF. CDR3 coding DNA: TGTGCCAGCAGTTTGGGGGTTAATGAAAAACTGTTTTTT.

This clonotype showed up just once. The chain has TRBV19 and TRBJ1-6; 7 nucleotides agree with TRBD1. V lost 5 bases to trimming and J lost 9 bases; unmatched junction nucleotides: 4. From germline, CDR1 is LNHDA and CDR2 SQIVND (reference sequence). The CDR3 contains 13 residues. The CDR3 region is CASSDYRGSPLHF. CDR3 in DNA: TGTGCCAGTAGTGACTACAGGGGTTCACCCCTCCACTTT.